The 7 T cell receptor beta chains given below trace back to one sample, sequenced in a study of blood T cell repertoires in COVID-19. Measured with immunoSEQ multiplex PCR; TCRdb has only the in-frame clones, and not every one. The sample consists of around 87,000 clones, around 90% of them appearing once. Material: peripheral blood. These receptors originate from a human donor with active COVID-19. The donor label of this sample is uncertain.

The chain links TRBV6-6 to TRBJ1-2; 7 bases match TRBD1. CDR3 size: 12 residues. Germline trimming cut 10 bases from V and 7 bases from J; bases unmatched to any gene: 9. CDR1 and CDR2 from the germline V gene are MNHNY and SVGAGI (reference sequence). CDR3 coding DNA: TGTGCCACCAACAGGGGCGTCGGTGGCTACACCTTC. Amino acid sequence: CATNRGVGGYTF.

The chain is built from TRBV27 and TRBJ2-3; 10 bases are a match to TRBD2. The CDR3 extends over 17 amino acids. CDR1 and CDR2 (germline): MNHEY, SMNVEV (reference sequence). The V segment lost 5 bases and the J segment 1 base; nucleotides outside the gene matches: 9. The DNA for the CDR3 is TGTGCCAGCAGTGGTCGACTAGCGGGCTACCGCACAGATACGCAGTATTTT. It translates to CASSGRLAGYRTDTQYF.

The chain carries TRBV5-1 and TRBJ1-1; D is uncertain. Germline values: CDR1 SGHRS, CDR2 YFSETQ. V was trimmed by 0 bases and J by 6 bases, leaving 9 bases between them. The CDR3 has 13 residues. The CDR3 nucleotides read TGCGCCAGCAGCTTGGACCCGGGATCTGAAGCTTTCTTT. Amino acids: CASSLDPGSEAFF.

The CDR3: CASSGSGGSYNEQFF. The DNA of the CDR3 is TGTGCCAGCAGCGGTAGCGGGGGGTCCTACAATGAGCAGTTCTTC. The V and J genes are TRBV7-8 and TRBJ2-1, with 10 bases identical to TRBD2. V lost 5 bases and J lost 1; bases outside the gene matches: 2. Germline V gene sequence: CDR1 SGHVS, CDR2 FQNEAQ. The CDR3 is 15 amino acids. The full variable domain, in which reference TRBV7-8 and TRBJ2-1 provide the parts outside the CDR3, is GAGVSQSPRYKVAKRGQDVALRCDPISGHVSLFWYQQALGQGPEFLTYFQNEAQLDKSGLPSDRFFAERPEGSVSTLKIQRTQQEDSAVYLCASSGSGGSYNEQFFGPGTRLTVL.

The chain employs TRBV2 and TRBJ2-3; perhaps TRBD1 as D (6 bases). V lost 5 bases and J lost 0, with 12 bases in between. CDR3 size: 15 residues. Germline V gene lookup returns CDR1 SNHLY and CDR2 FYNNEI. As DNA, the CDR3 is TGTGCCAGCAGTTGGACAGAACCTAGCACAGATACGCAGTATTTT. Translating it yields CASSWTEPSTDTQYF. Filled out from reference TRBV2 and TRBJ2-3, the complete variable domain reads EPEVTQTPSHQVTQMGQEVILRCVPISNHLYFYWYRQILGQKVEFLVSFYNNEISEKSEIFDDQFSVERPDGSNFTLKIRSTKLEDSAMYFCASSWTEPSTDTQYFGPGTRLTVL.

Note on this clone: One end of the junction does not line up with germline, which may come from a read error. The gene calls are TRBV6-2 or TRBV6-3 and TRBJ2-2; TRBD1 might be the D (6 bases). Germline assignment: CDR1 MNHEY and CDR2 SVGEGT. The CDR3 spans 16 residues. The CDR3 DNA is TGTGCCAGCAGTCCCCAGGGGAGACGGAACGCCGGGGAGCTGTTTTTT. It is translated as CASSPQGRRNAGELFF.

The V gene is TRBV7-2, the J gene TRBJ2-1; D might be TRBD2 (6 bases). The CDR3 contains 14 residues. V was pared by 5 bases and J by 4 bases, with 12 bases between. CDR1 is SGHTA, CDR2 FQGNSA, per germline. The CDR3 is CASSMGLRYNEQFF. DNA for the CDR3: TGTGCCAGCAGCATGGGACTTAGATACAATGAGCAGTTCTTC.